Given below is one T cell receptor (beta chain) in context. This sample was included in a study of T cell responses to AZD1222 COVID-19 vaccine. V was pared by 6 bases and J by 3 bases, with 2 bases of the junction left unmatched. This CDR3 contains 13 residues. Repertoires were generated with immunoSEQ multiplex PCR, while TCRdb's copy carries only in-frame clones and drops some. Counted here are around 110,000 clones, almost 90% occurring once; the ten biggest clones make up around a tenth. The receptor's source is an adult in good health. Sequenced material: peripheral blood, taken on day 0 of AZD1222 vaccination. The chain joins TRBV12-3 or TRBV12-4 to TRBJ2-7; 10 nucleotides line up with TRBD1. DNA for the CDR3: TGTGCCAGCAGCGGGACAGGGGTCTACGAGCAGTACTTC. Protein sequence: CASSGTGVYEQYF.